The rows below give T cell receptor beta chains drawn from one sample of a study of OX40 agonist ivuxolimab in advanced cancers. Sequenced by immunoSEQ multiplex PCR; TCRdb stores in-frame clones only, minus some. The sample includes approximately 50,000 clones, nearly 95% of them seen just once. Material: CD4+ or CD8+ T cells sorted from blood, obtained in a trial of the OX40 agonist ivuxolimab. All receptors derive from an adult with an advanced solid tumor such as melanoma, head and neck, liver or kidney cancer. Each CDR3 is given without its conserved first and last residue. Clone size is not always given. Where it is, it says once, few, many or a class for expanded clones.

v_call | clone_size | cdr3_aa
TRBV15 | - | ATSRDYSSYNEQF
TRBV19 | - | ASSSETATDTQY
TRBV15 | - | ATSNRRSEAF
TRBV7-8 | once | ASSSKRAYNEQF
TRBV4-2 | - | ASSPEVTYNEQF
TRBV5-6 | - | ASSLAESGTTYNEQF
TRBV4-3 | - | ASSQALGGQISYTGELF
TRBV6-1 | - | ASSERGRAPGELF
TRBV4-3 | - | ASSPYYLAKNIQY
TRBV11-2 | once | ASSLFQSQVGYNEQF
TRBV30 | - | AWRTPGSNEQF
TRBV7-2 | - | ASSLEGTSGRYEQF
TRBV29-1 | - | SLRQEGELF
TRBV4-1 | once | ASSQEGPGSNEQF
TRBV18 | - | ASSPPGTGFEQY
TRBV7-3 | - | ASSPAGWAGHEQF
TRBV4-3 | - | ASSHLMTGRNGYT
TRBV10-3 | - | AISAVNNHYEQY
TRBV27 | - | ASSLSLGTVWVDTQY
TRBV28 | - | ASRGTGSYNEQF
TRBV14 | once | ASSHSGTSTDTQY
TRBV16 | once | ASSLQDRVIWEAF
TRBV27 | - | ASRFPSGELF
TRBV27 | - | ASSRDRDRFSYEQY
TRBV5-4 | - | ASSFRLAGSNVSPYEQY
TRBV27 | - | ASSLYGGPTDTQY
TRBV6-1 | - | ASSDRETSGNVFYEQY
TRBV19 | - | ASMPGPMNTEAF
TRBV28 | - | ASSLSAGAGYYEQY
TRBV6-6 | once | ASSYSKGYEQY
TRBV5-5 | - | ASSLEENTEAF
TRBV12-2 | - | ASRLINRNRPQH
TRBV29-1 | - | SVELVEGSYEQY
TRBV6-5 | once | ASSYSASGPYEQY
TRBV9 | once | ASSATGTSYTDTQY
TRBV13 | - | ASSLPAGDEQY
TRBV5-4 | - | ASSFRGPSYEQY
TRBV28 | - | ASSPSTGLRTYEQY
TRBV27 | - | ASSQTLAGPYNEQF
TRBV9 | - | ASSVVQGLTGELF
TRBV7-8 | - | ASTPRGQAHGGYT
TRBV29-1 | - | SVEAAGEWGYEQY
TRBV19 | - | ASSIVRGSNQPQH
TRBV9 | once | ASSVPGQGTGGGGRETQY
TRBV13 | - | ASSGRAFNVITDTQY
TRBV7-9 | once | ASSSRVTEAF
TRBV9 | - | ASSITDRDYEQY
TRBV5-1 | once | ASSLDRDRGSYNEQF